This T cell receptor beta chain came from a study of cytomegalovirus exposure and HLA in healthy donors (dated 2017 in TCRdb). Looking at the study overall: In an earlier analysis of approximately 640 of the donors, about 260 Gb of sequence data and roughly 100 million unique TCR beta sequences from roughly 190 million T cells were reported. An early release that covered more than 550 HLA-typed donors contained about 300 gigabases of sequencing data and about 84 million unique TCR sequences. A later analysis re-analyzed previously published TCR beta repertoires from approximately 700 donors and added high-resolution HLA genotyping to study TCR occurrence patterns. Of the roughly 410 genotyped donors, roughly 76% were placed in the genetic ancestry cluster associated with self-reported Caucasian donors. Typing coverage varied by locus: roughly 620-640 donors for A, B, C, DRB1 and DQB1; about 520 for DQA1; more than 600 for DPA1; 400 to 480 for DPB1. The study aimed to test whether cataloging public T cell receptors could reveal signatures of past pathogen exposure. Along with the roughly 700-subject first cohort, a separate validation cohort of more than 90 different subjects was used. Genome-wide SNP genotypes for about three fifths of the roughly 700 donors were used in a later genetic analysis, which treated that subset as a discovery cohort. Donor age, sex, ethnicity and CMV serostatus were compiled alongside the repertoire data. An earlier analysis of around 580 of the donors used high-throughput TCR beta sequencing to judge whether each TCR beta V gene segment behaved as functional or pseudogenic. Both class I and class II loci were covered by HLA typing, at four-digit resolution. The study combined high-throughput TCR immunosequencing, statistical association of individual TCRs with disease status, and machine learning to predict cytomegalovirus infection status. Every repertoire in the discovery cohort had been generated on one and the same sequencing platform. Among roughly 400 genotyped donors of the cohort, an average of around 240,000 unique TCR beta nucleotide sequences were sequenced per donor, 15% to 20% of them non-productive. The study profiled the T cell repertoires of hundreds of subjects by immunosequencing and related them to cytomegalovirus serostatus. The later analysis used no new phenotypic data to find candidate immune exposures, relying instead on TCR beta sequences and their occurrence across donors. Roughly five DR-DQ haplotypes were treated as single units for association and clustering because of strong linkage in the cohort.

From the cysteine up to the phenylalanine, the CDR3 has a length of 14 residues. CDR3 DNA is the only sequence kept; it has 42 bases, read in frame from the first base. CDR1 and CDR2, looked up from the germline V gene, are SGHTS and YDEGEE. Between the V and J ends, shortened by 3 bases and 6 bases respectively, the junction contains 13 bases. Receptor libraries were prepared by the immunoSEQ multiplex PCR assay. For the multiplex PCR, a mixture combining 60 forward primers for TCR Vbeta segments and 13 reverse primers for TCR Jbeta segments was used. Amplification of the CDR3 region of rearranged TCR beta genes was performed with a multiplex PCR assay on genomic DNA. The Illumina HiSeq System was used to sequence the amplified TCR beta libraries as 87-base-pair reads. Turning to the authors' computational methods: Across the roughly 600 repertoires, a later analysis counted tens of millions of unique TCR beta chains, about 10 million of which were shared by at least two donors. Raw reads were error-corrected and collapsed into unique sequences by a nearest-neighbor algorithm in which closely related sequences were merged to remove PCR and sequencing errors. V, D and J gene segments were assigned by aligning CDR3 sequences to IMGT reference sequences. For a sequence to be retained, at least a six-nucleotide match to both a V gene segment and a J gene segment was required. Rearrangements were classified as productive when the CDR3 lacked stop codons and remained in frame with V and J, and all other rearrangements were classified as non-productive. Following IMGT convention, CDR3 was defined as the stretch from the second conserved V-encoded cysteine up to the conserved J-encoded phenylalanine. In an earlier analysis of 587 of the donors, sequences lacking an unambiguous match to a single V gene segment were excluded. In an earlier analysis of 587 of the donors, V segments were called functional above 56.7% productive rearrangements and were called segregating when the between-donor standard deviation exceeded 5%. A statistical classification framework was built for diagnosing cytomegalovirus status from the catalog of TCR beta chain sequences. In a later analysis, TCR nucleotide sequences were compared against IMGT/GENE-DB human TR gene sequences so that V and J genes could be assigned. In a later analysis, CDR3 sequences and most-parsimonious VDJ recombination scenarios were assigned using the TCRdist pipeline. A later analysis defined each TCR beta chain by its CDR3 amino acid sequence plus V-gene family, and excluded reads lacking a unique V-gene family. A later analysis removed over 500 highly shared, low-generation-probability nucleotide sequences to deal with suspected cross-contamination and a sequencing artifact. For each public chain, a later analysis derived a clonal expansion index from normalized ranks of inferred template counts within each repertoire. In a later analysis, generation probabilities were computed with a VDJ recombination model fitted to out-of-frame rearrangements, and the resulting probabilities were checked against IGoR. In a later analysis, hypergeometric tests were used to score TCR-TCR, TCR-HLA and TCR-CMV co-occurrence, with a repertoire-size bias correction applied to TCR pairs. A later analysis estimated false discovery rates by permuting HLA or CMV assignments 20 times. In a later analysis, co-occurring TCRs were grouped using DBSCAN, with TCRdist sequence similarity added in when clustering inside HLA-allele-positive subsets. For co-occurrence clustering, repertoires with fewer than 30,000 or more than 120,000 public chains were excluded, along with roughly 5 repertoires with anomalous nucleotide sharing. TCRdb obtained this table from immuneACCESS and retained in-frame rearrangements with V and J assigned. These tables miss some clones; where compared with another copy, unresolved V genes account for less than half of the shortfall, and the remainder is unexplained. V and J calls and clone size are copied from that table; D and trimming were computed from the DNA. A total of about 220,000 clones appear in this sample, 76% of them only once. The top ten hold approximately 0.63% of the sample.

Summary of the overall study and its limitations: In vitro tests confirmed that a few of the cytomegalovirus-associated TCR beta chains recognize cytomegalovirus antigens. According to a later analysis, parvovirus B19, influenza, CMV and Epstein-Barr virus appeared linked to several top co-occurrence clusters. Some 15 rarely observed V segments, including chromosome 9 orphons, were excluded from the earlier analysis of just under 600 of the donors because counts were too low. The presence/absence analyses assumed that sequencing depth was roughly uniform across donors, and that assumption may not be true. Some IMGT-functional V segments, including TRBV6-2 and TRBV6-3, could not be distinguished by the 87-base-pair reads and were therefore excluded. While some public TCRs were present in many individuals, most TCR sequences turned up only very rarely across donors. According to a later genetic analysis, donors in an Asian-associated ancestry cluster had fewer N-insertions in productive TCRs than the approximately 670-donor mean. A later analysis found that HLA-associated TCR beta chains were more clonally expanded and had lower generation probabilities than equally common non-associated chains. Only TCR beta chains were sequenced in this cohort, and the absence of alpha or paired-chain data limited detectable features. Immune exposure information for the cohort was limited to CMV serostatus. In the study, around 150 TCR beta chains were listed as associated with cytomegalovirus. HLA typing was unavailable for some donors at each locus, so association tests used only the typed subset. Broadly in line with IMGT annotations, most TCR beta V segments showed up in productive rearrangements about 87% or about 30% of the time in an earlier analysis of about 500 of the donors. It was suggested by the authors that the approach could potentially be generalized to other disease states and immunological phenotypes. According to a later analysis, most CMV-associated TCR beta chains appeared to be HLA-restricted, and the HLA associations seemed to be driven largely by CMV exposure. Assigning TCR associations to individual alleles was difficult when HLA alleles, especially DR and DQ, strongly co-occurred. A further reported finding was that TCR beta sequences accurately predicted the HLA-A and HLA-B alleles for most subjects in the first cohort. According to a later analysis, TCR association rates differed among HLA loci, with DRB1 alleles showing the most associated TCRs and HLA-C alleles showing the fewest. A cluster of highly shared sequence variants was judged likely to be a technical artifact of the sequencing pipeline. In both the original and validation cohorts, the classifier was reported to diagnose cytomegalovirus status with high specificity and sensitivity. A later genetic analysis associated a missense DCLRE1C variant with V-gene and J-gene trimming of TCR beta chains, and an independent cohort replicated the association. Linkage disequilibrium might explain the correlated functional status among segregating V segments, but an unknown experimental factor could not be ruled out. Specific HLA alleles were associated with about 17,000 TCR beta sequences at a false discovery rate of 0.05 in a later analysis.

The cohort comprised some 730 healthy bone marrow donors. All cohort members were sampled while nominally healthy, although unrecorded immune exposures were likely present. The donor was CMV seronegative and was included in the group of 352 seronegative cohort members. A peripheral blood sample was provided by each donor, and peripheral blood mononuclear cells were used for TCR beta sequencing. Genomic DNA was extracted from the blood cell samples with the Qiagen DNeasy Blood Extraction Kit. This clone was seen only once. Its antigen specificity is not known. No much larger clonotype is one base removed from it; base qualities were not supplied.

The chain employs TRBV5-8 and TRBJ1-5, with the D gene too uncertain to name. This clonotype originated in a man between 18 and 29 years old in good health and CMV-seronegative. Sequenced: PBMCs. Here the CDR3 is given as CASSYGRVIQPQHF. The sequenced DNA is TGTGCCAGCAGCTATGGGCGGGTGATTCAGCCCCAGCATTTT.